A selection of T cell receptor beta chains follows, all from one sample in a study of cytotoxic CD8 clonotypes in ibrutinib-treated CLL. Produced via immunoSEQ multiplex PCR; TCRdb's table is partial and in-frame only. The sample lists around 150,000 clones; 70% to 85% were seen once. The sequencing here drew on PBMCs, taken after 12 months of ibrutinib treatment. These receptors all come from a human donor with chronic lymphocytic leukemia. Each CDR3 is given with its conserved first and last residue. D genes are given only for firm matches. The size entry is marked missing in some rows and otherwise reads once, few, many or a size class.

CDR3 length | clone size | J gene | D gene | V gene | CDR3 DNA | CDR3 protein
14 | few | TRBJ1-5 | TRBD1 | TRBV19 | TGTGCCAGTAGTAAGGACAGGGTGGGCCAGCCCCAGCATTTT | CASSKDRVGQPQHF
16 | . | TRBJ2-7 | TRBD2 | TRBV5-4 | TGTGCCAGCAGCTTTCTGACTAGCGGGAGTTCCTACGAGCAGTACTTC | CASSFLTSGSSYEQYF
16 | . | TRBJ2-5 | TRBD2 | TRBV5-5 | TGTGCCAGCAGCTCTCGTGCGCGGGAGGGGCAAGAGACCCAGTACTTC | CASSSRAREGQETQYF
15 | . | TRBJ1-5 | TRBD1 | TRBV5-1 | TGCGCCAGCAGCTCGGATGGGACAGGGGTGCAGCCCCAGCATTTT | CASSSDGTGVQPQHF
14 | . | TRBJ2-1 | . | TRBV5-1 | TGCGCCAGCAGCTTGGTCGCTGGGAACAATGAGCAGTTCTTC | CASSLVAGNNEQFF
15 | . | TRBJ1-2 | TRBD1 | TRBV4-3 | TGCGCCAGCAGCCACAGGGACAGGGTGTCAGATGGCTACACCTTC | CASSHRDRVSDGYTF
11 | . | TRBJ1-3 | . | TRBV6-6 | TGTGCCACCGTGCGGGGTGACACCATATATTTT | CATVRGDTIYF
15 | . | TRBJ2-1 | . | TRBV7-2 | TGTGCCAGCAGCTTGGGTGAAAGCTCCTACAATGAGCAGTTCTTC | CASSLGESSYNEQFF
13 | . | TRBJ2-2 | TRBD2 | TRBV5-1 | TGCGCCAGCAGCTTGGAAGGCGGGGGGTGGCTGTTTTTT | CASSLEGGGWLFF
16 | . | TRBJ2-1 | . | TRBV28 | TGTGCCAGCAGTTCCAGGTATTTATACCCGACGGCTGAGCAGTTCTTC | CASSSRYLYPTAEQFF
16 | . | TRBJ2-3 | . | TRBV4-3 | TGCGCCAGCAGCCAAGATGGGACACCTAGCACAGATACGCAGTATTTT | CASSQDGTPSTDTQYF
14 | . | TRBJ1-1 | . | TRBV14 | TGTGCCAGCTCTTTCCGCAGCGGGAACACTGAAGCTTTCTTT | CASSFRSGNTEAFF
13 | . | TRBJ2-5 | TRBD1 | TRBV6-5 | TGTGCCAGCAGACAGGGGCTTCAAGAGACCCAGTACTTC | CASRQGLQETQYF
15 | . | TRBJ1-6 | . | TRBV27 | TGTGCCAGCAGTTTAACGCAGCGACAAAATTCACCCCTCCACTTT | CASSLTQRQNSPLHF
15 | few | TRBJ2-1 | TRBD2 | TRBV7-9 | TGTGCCAGCAGCTTAGACGGGGGGTCGTACAATGAGCAGTTCTTC | CASSLDGGSYNEQFF
13 | . | TRBJ2-1 | . | TRBV29-1 | TGCAGCGTTGCTGGGGAGGCCTACAATGAGCAGTTCTTC | CSVAGEAYNEQFF